Sequencing of this T cell receptor (beta chain) was carried out in a study of T cells after yellow fever vaccination. Study-level findings and limits: Relatively few clonotypes were ones that appeared in both CD4 and CD8 compartments. Booster samples showed a return of most primary-vaccination clones (under 97% CD4, over 70% CD8).

TCRdb re-analysed the 5' RACE reads in MiXCR, keeping a single row per CDR3 protein. The repertoire holds some 300,000 distinct CDR3 sequences, with roughly 8.3% as singletons. A word on this clonotype: What it binds is not known.

Unmatched junction bases numbered 5, after V lost 11 bases and J lost 2 bases. The CDR3 is 12 residues long. The germline V gene has CDR1 SNHLY and CDR2 FYNNEI. The source material was PBMCs, sampled more than 40 days after the first yellow fever vaccination. This sequence was found in a man in his late teens or twenties who received the YFV17D yellow fever vaccine. The chain recombines TRBV2 with TRBJ2-7; 8 bases map to TRBD1. The CDR3, as DNA: TGTGCCGGGGACAGGTATCCCTACGAGCAGTACGTC. Its translation: CAGDRYPYEQYV.